Listed below are T cell receptor beta chains from one sample, sequenced in a study of response to subunit inactivated influenza vaccine. TCRdb re-analysed the RT-PCR reads in MiXCR, keeping a single row per CDR3 protein. The sample gives 500,000 to 600,000 distinct CDR3 sequences, about 17% of which show up once; less than 4% is in the top ten. Sequencing used CD4+ T cells sorted from PBMCs, obtained around 25 months after vaccination. All receptors derive from a man aged 50-75 years who received an inactivated influenza vaccine. Each CDR3 is given with its conserved first and last residue. A D gene is named only where the DNA matches it firmly.

TRBV11-2	TRBD2	CASSTRAGGGETQYF
TRBV7-6	-	CASRQTASGANVLTF
TRBV5-1	TRBD2	CASSLDLSGRGFF
TRBV7-3	-	CASSPNLNTEAFF
TRBV5-1	TRBD1	CASSSAFGTGPSGANVLTF
TRBV7-2	-	CASSRTWGNEQFF
TRBV5-1	-	CASSLGQSYSGNTIYF
TRBV25-1	TRBD1	CASSVTGQASPLHF
TRBV6-2/TRBV6-3	TRBD1	CASSYPGQGQAGELFF
TRBV6-6	-	CASSQGQPQHF
TRBV5-5	-	CASSLFGKNNQPQHF
TRBV4-3	-	CASSQEGITNTGELFF
TRBV20-1	TRBD1	CSARESGRTGANYGYTF
TRBV12-3/TRBV12-4	TRBD1	CASTMGGQGVTEAFF
TRBV2	TRBD2	CASRALAGGPRTGELFF
TRBV20-1	-	CSANPGGEQYF
TRBV29-1	-	CSVEKGFPLTSTDTQYF
TRBV5-6	-	CASSFQFNQPQHF
TRBV24-1	TRBD2	CATSASSGGTGELFF
TRBV2	-	CASSGAGGGPVEGYTF
TRBV20-1	-	CSAFAPRNTEAFF
TRBV20-1	-	CSARVFAGPSNSPLHF
TRBV29-1	TRBD1	CSAGTGNEQYF
TRBV7-9	-	CASSPSGGETQYF
TRBV6-6	-	CASSYGEVEFF
TRBV12-3/TRBV12-4	-	CASSFGGPRAKNIQYF
TRBV12-3/TRBV12-4	-	CASSTGQRYEQYF
TRBV12-3/TRBV12-4	TRBD1	CASSHHQGQLNTGELFF
TRBV5-6	-	CARSFKTSTDTQYF
TRBV4-2	TRBD2	CASSQDRRTSRASYNEQFF
TRBV2	TRBD1	CASSPQGGIYGYTF
TRBV6-1	TRBD1	CASSEGTGGETQYF
TRBV20-1	-	CSANLGGNGYNEQFF
TRBV7-2	TRBD1	CASSSSWTGNNSPLHF
TRBV20-1	TRBD1	CSALPAGTGVGKLFF
TRBV27	TRBD2	CASSAIAGIYNEQFF
TRBV20-1	-	CSARGSSRGIYNEQFF
TRBV6-5	TRBD1	CASSFGQGSLLGYGYTF
TRBV10-3	-	CAISEYGKNIQYF
TRBV7-8	-	CASSLDVQVGTEAFF
TRBV20-1	-	CSATSLNTEAFF
TRBV4-1	-	CASSQAGVAKNIQYF
TRBV28	TRBD2	CASSESGRTDTQYF
TRBV4-3	TRBD2	CASSQNLERGAQYF
TRBV5-1	TRBD1	CASSLGDSLTDTQYF
TRBV7-9	TRBD1	CASSFIDGQGPYEQYF
TRBV20-1	-	CSATLGTNEQFF
TRBV7-9	TRBD1	CASSFSGGTYGYTF
TRBV18	TRBD2	CASSSGLAKETQYF
TRBV5-1	-	CASSLNFQSEKTQYF
TRBV20-1	TRBD1	CSAKAGGNQPQHF
TRBV7-3	TRBD2	CASSTLAGVGNEQFF
TRBV9	-	CASSVYAGELFF
TRBV5-5	TRBD1	CASSSGQGHSTDTQYF